The 25 T cell receptor beta chains given below trace back to one sample, sequenced in a study of blood T cell repertoires in COVID-19. Profiling relied on immunoSEQ multiplex PCR, and the TCRdb table lists in-frame clones only, not all of them. The table has about 370,000 clones, 89% seen once. Sequencing was performed on peripheral blood. These receptor sequences come from a woman aged 30 to 39 with COVID-19, enrolled during active disease.

V usage is TRBV19 and J usage is TRBJ1-1; tentatively, D is TRBD1 (5 bases). Deletions cut 5 bases from V and 8 bases from J, with 12 bases between. Germline values: CDR1 LNHDA, CDR2 SQIVND (reference sequence). This CDR3 contains 12 residues. CDR3 sequence: CASSPQDGEAFF. The DNA for the CDR3 is TGTGCCAGTAGTCCACAGGACGGCGAAGCTTTCTTT.

This CDR3 is CASSFAGGTEAFF. The CDR3 region has the DNA TGTGCCAGCAGTTTCGCAGGGGGAACTGAAGCTTTCTTT. The rearrangement links TRBV2 to TRBJ1-1, with 7 positions matching TRBD1. The CDR3 is 13 residues long. Germline CDR1 is SNHLY and CDR2 is FYNNEI. V was pared by 5 bases and J by 5 bases, with 5 bases of the junction left unmatched.

V is TRBV5-6 and J is TRBJ2-7; 8 bases agree with TRBD1. Germline V CDR1 and CDR2: SGHDT, YYEEEE. V gave up 5 bases and J gave up 3 bases; unmatched junction bases: 4. CDR3 length: 13 amino acids. DNA of the CDR3: TGTGCCAGCAGGGGGACAGGTAGCTACGAGCAGTACTTC. Translation gives CASRGTGSYEQYF.

This clone was seen just once. The chain joins TRBV19 to TRBJ1-3; 11 positions agree with TRBD1. CDR3 length: 13 residues. Germline CDR1 reads LNHDA; CDR2 reads SQIVND (reference sequence). Trimming at V came to 6 bases and at J to 6 bases, leaving 1 base not matched to a gene. Here the CDR3 DNA reads TGTGCCAGTAGGGGACAGGGGGAAAACACCATATATTTT. Its translation: CASRGQGENTIYF.

The chain links TRBV9 to TRBJ1-4; maybe TRBD1 (6 bases). This CDR3 has 17 residues. The ends were cut back, 0 bases at V and 8 bases at J, with 20 bases in the middle. The germline V gene has CDR1 SGDLS and CDR2 YYNGEE. CDR3 region: CASSVGVPGVVGEKLFF. Written as DNA, the CDR3 is TGTGCCAGCAGCGTAGGTGTCCCAGGGGTGGTTGGAGAAAAACTGTTTTTT.

This clone was seen just once. The chain has TRBV7-2 and TRBJ1-2, with TRBD1 identical over 9 bases. CDR1 is SGHTA, CDR2 FQGNSA, per germline. Trimming at V came to 5 bases and at J to 8 bases, leaving 3 bases not matched to a gene. This CDR3 comprises 12 residues. The CDR3 loop is CASSPGQGGYTF. For the CDR3, the DNA is TGTGCCAGCAGCCCGGGACAGGGAGGCTACACCTTC.

This chain uses TRBV18 with TRBJ2-1; D possibly corresponds to TRBD1 (5 bases). Germline V CDR1 and CDR2: KGHSH, LQKENI. This CDR3 comprises 15 residues. Trimming stripped 1 base from V and 3 bases from J, with 10 bases between. The CDR3, as DNA: TGTGCCAGCTCACCACTCAGGGTCGACTACAATGAGCAGTTCTTC. As protein: CASSPLRVDYNEQFF.

This chain uses TRBV18 with TRBJ1-1, with TRBD1 matching over 10 bases. Trimming cost V 3 bases and J 6 bases; bases outside gene matches: 7. Per germline, CDR1 KGHSH and CDR2 LQKENI. CDR3 size: 15 residues. CDR3 nucleotide sequence: TGTGCCAGCTCACCCGGGGACAGGGGAGATGCTGAAGCTTTCTTT. It is translated as CASSPGDRGDAEAFF.

This rearrangement joins TRBV6-6 to TRBJ1-4; the D gene is possibly TRBD1 (6 bases). This CDR3 has 15 residues. Trimming shortened V by 6 bases and J by 3 bases, and 14 bases separated the two germline ends. Germline V gives CDR1 MNHNY, CDR2 SVGAGI (reference sequence). DNA for the CDR3: TGTGCCAGCAGCCGAGTCAGGGGAGCTAATGAAAAACTGTTTTTT. This encodes CASSRVRGANEKLFF.

This chain joins TRBV7-9 and TRBJ2-1, with 11 nucleotides matching TRBD2. Germline CDR1 SEHNR, CDR2 FQNEAQ (reference sequence). This CDR3 region has 18 residues. With 5 bases clipped from V and 5 bases from J, the junction kept 14 bases outside the gene matches. CDR3 protein: CASSTTGLLAGGHNEQFF. The CDR3 DNA is TGTGCCAGCAGCACAACGGGGTTGCTAGCGGGGGGCCACAATGAGCAGTTCTTC.

The chain carries TRBV9 and TRBJ2-1; D is perhaps TRBD1 (6 bases). V was shortened by 4 bases and J by 1 base, with 12 bases between the two germline ends. The germline V gene encodes CDR1 SGDLS and CDR2 YYNGEE. CDR3 length equals 15 residues. CDR3 region: CASSSRRGSYNEQFF. CDR3 nucleotide sequence: TGTGCCAGCAGCTCTCGTAGGGGGTCCTACAATGAGCAGTTCTTC.

The V and J genes are TRBV19 and TRBJ2-2; 11 nucleotides align to TRBD2. This CDR3 contains 17 residues. Germline V gene sequence: CDR1 LNHDA, CDR2 SQIVND (reference sequence). V lost 6 bases and J lost 4; bases outside the gene matches: 10. Here the CDR3 DNA reads TGTGCCAGTAGCCCTATAGCGGGAGGGCCGGGCACCGGGGAGCTGTTTTTT. This codes for CASSPIAGGPGTGELFF.

The V call is TRBV9, the J call TRBJ2-6, with TRBD1 identical over 7 bases. Trimming cost V 3 bases and J 4 bases; bases outside gene matches: 10. The germline V gene encodes CDR1 SGDLS and CDR2 YYNGEE. The CDR3 spans 17 residues. CDR3 amino acids: CASSARQGRTGANVLTF. As DNA, the CDR3 is TGTGCCAGCAGCGCTAGACAGGGAAGGACCGGGGCCAACGTCCTGACTTTC.

The CDR3 region is CASSQEGFTSGGADTQYF. The CDR3 coding sequence is TGCGCCAGCAGCCAAGAAGGATTCACTAGCGGGGGGGCAGATACGCAGTATTTT. The rearrangement uses TRBV4-1 and TRBJ2-3; 13 nucleotides line up with TRBD2. The germline gives CDR1 MGHRA, CDR2 YSYEKL. Germline trimming cut 0 bases from V and 4 bases from J; bases unmatched to any gene: 7. The CDR3 has 18 residues.

The V call is TRBV11-2, the J call TRBJ2-7; D is unresolved. Germline CDR1 reads SGHAT; CDR2 reads FQNNGV. V was clipped by 5 bases and J by 3 bases, with 5 bases between them. The CDR3 runs 11 residues. DNA for the CDR3: TGTGCCAGCAGCACACACTACGAGCAGTACGTC. It is translated as CASSTHYEQYV.

The V call is TRBV11-2, the J call TRBJ2-7; 8 bases fit TRBD2. The CDR3 sequence is 17 residues long. Germline V gene sequence: CDR1 SGHAT, CDR2 FQNNGV. V shed 4 bases, J shed 5 bases, and the junction held 16 bases outside the gene matches. The CDR3 coding sequence is TGTGCCAGCAGCTCCTACACCATCGGCGGGGGGTTGGACGAGCAGTACTTC. Amino acids: CASSSYTIGGGLDEQYF.

The chain uses TRBV19 and TRBJ2-7, with 8 bases identical to TRBD1. The CDR3 is 14 amino acids. CDR1 and CDR2 (germline): LNHDA, SQIVND (reference sequence). V lost 0 bases and J lost 7; bases outside the gene matches: 5. The CDR3 DNA sequence: TGTGCCAGTAGTATAGACCAGGGGGCGCGTGAGCAGTACTTC. Translated, it gives CASSIDQGAREQYF.

CDR3 nucleotides: TGCGCCAGCATGGGGGTGGGGGCGGGTCAGCCCCAGCATTTT. This gives the protein CASMGVGAGQPQHF. This chain links TRBV10-2 with TRBJ1-5; TRBD1 is a possible D gene (6 bases). This CDR3 is 14 amino acids long. The germline V and J ends were trimmed by 7 bases and 6 bases, with 16 bases remaining between them. Germline lookup yields CDR1 WSHSY and CDR2 SAAADI.

V is TRBV19 and J is TRBJ1-1; D not resolved. The germline CDR1 and CDR2 sequences are LNHDA and SQIVND (reference sequence). The CDR3 is made up of 14 amino acids. Trimming removed 5 bases at V and 3 bases at J, with 13 bases between. CDR3 sequence reads: CASSSRYGYTEAFF. CDR3 in DNA: TGTGCCAGTAGTTCCCGGTACGGGTACACTGAAGCTTTCTTT.

The chain combines TRBV7-9 with TRBJ1-2; 7 positions agree with TRBD1. Germline values: CDR1 SEHNR, CDR2 FQNEAQ (reference sequence). The ends lost 3 bases at V and 8 bases at J; junction bases unmatched: 9. This CDR3 contains 14 residues. This CDR3 reads CASSLQDRVDGYTF. CDR3 sequence (DNA): TGTGCCAGCAGCTTGCAAGACAGGGTCGACGGCTACACCTTC.

The CDR3: CASSQDWDTSGNTIYF. The CDR3 nucleotides read TGCGCCAGCAGCCAAGATTGGGACACCTCTGGAAACACCATATATTTT. The chain couples TRBV4-3 to TRBJ1-3; a weak D match, TRBD1 (6 bases). Germline V lookup: CDR1 LGHNA, CDR2 YSLEER. Trimming pared 0 bases from V and 0 bases from J, leaving 9 bases between. The CDR3 runs 16 residues.

This chain joins TRBV19 and TRBJ1-6; the match to TRBD1 covers 8 bases. From germline, CDR1 is LNHDA and CDR2 SQIVND (reference sequence). V shed 4 bases and J 7 bases; nucleotides not matched to a gene: 6. The CDR3 has 15 amino acids. The CDR3 coding sequence is TGTGCCAGTAGTACTCAGGGGGCGGGAAATTCACCCCTCCACTTT. It encodes CASSTQGAGNSPLHF.

The chain employs TRBV12-5 and TRBJ1-5; D not certain. CDR3 length: 17 amino acids. The V end lost 0 bases, the J end lost 4 bases, and 16 bases lay between the germline ends. CDR1 and CDR2 (germline): LGHNT, FRNRAP. The CDR3 DNA reads TGTGCTAGTGGTTTGGTACCGATCCTAAACGAAAATCAGCCCCAGCATTTT. Its protein product is CASGLVPILNENQPQHF.

The chain is built from TRBV5-5 and TRBJ2-2, with 9 bases identical to TRBD2. V was clipped by 2 bases and J by 2 bases; unmatched bases: 10. The CDR3 contains 18 residues. The germline CDR1 and CDR2 sequences are SGHKS and YYEKEE (reference sequence). In DNA form, the CDR3 reads TGTGCCAGCAGCTTTGGCGGGAGGGCCATCGGTAACACCGGGGAGCTGTTTTTT. Translation: CASSFGGRAIGNTGELFF.

The V and J genes are TRBV2 and TRBJ1-2, with unresolved D. In germline, CDR1 is SNHLY, CDR2 FYNNEI. The CDR3 extends over 11 amino acids. V was cut by 8 bases and J by 8 bases, with 12 bases left in between. The CDR3: CASSAGEGYTF. For the CDR3, the DNA is TGTGCCAGCTCAGCGGGCGAGGGCTACACCTTC.